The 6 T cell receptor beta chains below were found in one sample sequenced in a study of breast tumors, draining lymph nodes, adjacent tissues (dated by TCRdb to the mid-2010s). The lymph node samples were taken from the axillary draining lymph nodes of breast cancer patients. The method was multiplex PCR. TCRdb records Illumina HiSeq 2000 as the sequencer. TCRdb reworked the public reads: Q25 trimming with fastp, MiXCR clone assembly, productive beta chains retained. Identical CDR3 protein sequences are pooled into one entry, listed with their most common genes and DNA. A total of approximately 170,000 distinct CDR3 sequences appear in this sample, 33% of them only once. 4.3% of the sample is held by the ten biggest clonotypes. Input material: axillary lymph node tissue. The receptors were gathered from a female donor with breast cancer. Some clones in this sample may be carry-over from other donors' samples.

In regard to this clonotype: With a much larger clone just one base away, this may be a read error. Here the CDR3 DNA reads TGTGCCAGCACGAGGCTGGACTATGGCTACACCTTC. This codes for CASTRLDYGYTF. The chain recombines TRBV13 with TRBJ1-2, with D unclear. The V end was cut by 7 bases, the J end by 3 bases, with 9 bases between. In germline, CDR1 is PRHDT, CDR2 FYEKMQ (reference sequence). CDR3 length: 12 residues.

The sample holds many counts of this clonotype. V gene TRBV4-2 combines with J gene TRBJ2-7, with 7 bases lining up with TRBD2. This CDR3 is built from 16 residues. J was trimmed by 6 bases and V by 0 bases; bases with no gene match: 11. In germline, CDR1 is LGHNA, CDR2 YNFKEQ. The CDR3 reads CASSQDPGLVSGEQYF. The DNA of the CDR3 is TGTGCCAGCAGCCAAGATCCCGGACTAGTAAGTGGCGAGCAGTACTTC.

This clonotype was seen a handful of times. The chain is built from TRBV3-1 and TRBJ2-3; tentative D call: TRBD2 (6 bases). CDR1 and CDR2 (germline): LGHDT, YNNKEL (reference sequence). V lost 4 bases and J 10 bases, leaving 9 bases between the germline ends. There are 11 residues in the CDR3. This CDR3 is CASSLGLAQYF. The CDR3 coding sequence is TGTGCCAGCAGCCTGGGACTTGCGCAGTATTTT.

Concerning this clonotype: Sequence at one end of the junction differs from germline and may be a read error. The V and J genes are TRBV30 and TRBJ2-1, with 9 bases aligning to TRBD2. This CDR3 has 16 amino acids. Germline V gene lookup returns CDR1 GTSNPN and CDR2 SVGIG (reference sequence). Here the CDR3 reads CAWSADLLAGVNEQFF. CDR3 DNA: TGTGCCTGGAGTGCGGACCTCTTAGCGGGAGTCAATGAGCAGTTCTTT.

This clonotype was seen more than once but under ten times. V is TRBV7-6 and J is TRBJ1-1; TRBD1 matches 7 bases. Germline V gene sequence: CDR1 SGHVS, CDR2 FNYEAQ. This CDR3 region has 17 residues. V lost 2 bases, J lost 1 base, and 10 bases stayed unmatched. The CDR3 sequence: CASSLRQGGHANTEAFF. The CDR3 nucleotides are TGTGCCAGCAGCTTAAGACAGGGAGGTCATGCGAACACTGAAGCTTTCTTT.

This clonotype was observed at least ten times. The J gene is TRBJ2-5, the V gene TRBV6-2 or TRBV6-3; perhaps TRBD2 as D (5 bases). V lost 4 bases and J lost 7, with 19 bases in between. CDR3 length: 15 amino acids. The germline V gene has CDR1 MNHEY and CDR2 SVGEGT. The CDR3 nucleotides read TGTGCCAGCAGTTCCGAACTAGGAAGCTATGGGACCCAGTACTTC. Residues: CASSSELGSYGTQYF.